By frequency, the clone carrying this T cell receptor beta chain registers medium-sized. The entry originates in a study of CXCR3-negative and CXCR3-positive naive CD8 T cells. There are 12 residues in the CDR3. CDR1 SGHTA and CDR2 FQGTGA come from the germline V gene. UMI labels and 5' RACE were used to prepare the TRB cDNA libraries. For each CDR3 protein, TCRdb gives one entry from its re-call of the 5' RACE reads, without DNA. This table holds just over 40,000 distinct CDR3 sequences. The clonotype was recovered from a human donor in good health. Some clones in this sample may be carry-over from other donors' samples. The V gene is TRBV7-3, the J gene TRBJ2-1. Sequenced: naive CXCR3- CD8+ T cells from blood. Subset given: CD45RO-CCR7+CD27+CD95- naive CD8+ T cells lacking CXCR3 (TNR3-). This chain's CDR3 is CASSLTGNEQFF. Supplemented by reference TRBV7-3 and TRBJ2-1, the full variable domain reads GAGVSQTPSNKVTEKGKYVELRCDPISGHTALYWYRQSLGQGPEFLIYFQGTGAADDSGLPNDRFFAVRPEGSVSTLKIQRTERGDSAVYLCASSLTGNEQFFGPGTRLTVL.